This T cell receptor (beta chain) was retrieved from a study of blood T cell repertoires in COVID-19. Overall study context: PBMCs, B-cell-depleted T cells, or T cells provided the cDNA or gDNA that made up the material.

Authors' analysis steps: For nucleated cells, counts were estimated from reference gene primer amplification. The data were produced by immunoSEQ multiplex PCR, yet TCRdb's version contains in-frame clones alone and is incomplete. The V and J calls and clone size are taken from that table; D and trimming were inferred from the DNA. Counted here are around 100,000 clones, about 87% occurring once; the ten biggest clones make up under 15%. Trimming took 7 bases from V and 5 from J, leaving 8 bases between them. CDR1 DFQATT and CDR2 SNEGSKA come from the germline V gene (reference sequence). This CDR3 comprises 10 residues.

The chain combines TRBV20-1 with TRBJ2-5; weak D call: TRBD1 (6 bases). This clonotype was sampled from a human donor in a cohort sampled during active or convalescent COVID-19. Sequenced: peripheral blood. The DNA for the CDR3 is TGCAGTGGGGGGCGTGAGACCCAGTACTTC. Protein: CSGGRETQYF.